Here is one T cell receptor (beta chain) with its context. Germline V lookup: CDR1 LGHDT, CDR2 YNNKEL (reference sequence). Trimming cost V 1 base and J 0 bases, with 9 bases left between them. The CDR3 contains 15 residues. Data came from immunoSEQ multiplex PCR; TCRdb stores just in-frame clones and leaves some out. Among 90,000 to 100,000 clones, about 80% were seen once, and the ten largest hold around 4%. The sample originates from a study of blood T cell repertoires in COVID-19. The rearrangement uses TRBV3-1 (or the pseudogene TRBV3-2) and TRBJ1-2; no firm D call. This TCR derives from a man aged 60-69 years with acute or convalescent COVID-19. Material for sequencing was peripheral blood. The CDR3 DNA reads as TGTGCCAGCAGCCAAGTCGCAGGCTCTAACTATGGCTACACCTTC. Its protein product is CASSQVAGSNYGYTF.